This is a list of T cell receptor beta chains from one sample in a study of blood T cells in healthy people across ages. In TCRdb, the 5' RACE reads were re-called with MiXCR into one record per CDR3 protein. The sample holds about 780,000 distinct CDR3 sequences, more than 25% seen once. The sample also formed part of further work on T cells of mothers and their children.

Sequencing was done on a sample of blood. The source of these receptors is a boy younger than 18 in good health. The CDR3 runs from the conserved cysteine through the conserved F or W. The D gene is left open where the match is weak. Only part of the rows carry a size: once, few, many, or a class if the clone is expanded.

cdr3_aa,cdr3_nt,v_call,d_call,j_call,clone_size
CATSRVLGDTQYF,TGTGCCACCAGCAGAGTCCTTGGGGATACGCAGTATTTT,TRBV15,NA,TRBJ2-3,NA
CASSVWTGAGETQYF,TGTGCCAGCAGCGTGTGGACAGGGGCGGGAGAGACCCAGTACTTC,TRBV5-6,TRBD1,TRBJ2-5,NA
CSALTGTGTSYEQYF,TGCAGTGCCCTTACCGGGACAGGGACCTCCTACGAGCAGTACTTC,TRBV20-1,TRBD1,TRBJ2-7,NA
CASSPRVIQGDTETFF,TGTGCCAGCAGCCCGAGGGTCATACAGGGGGACACTGAAACTTTCTTT,TRBV7-2,TRBD1,TRBJ1-1,NA
CASSQDRRGTGIYNEQFF,TGTGCCAGCAGCCAAGATCGACGGGGGACAGGAATCTACAATGAGCAGTTCTTC,TRBV4-2,TRBD1,TRBJ2-1,NA
CASSPQLALDTQYF,TGTGCCAGCAGCCCCCAACTAGCTTTGGATACGCAGTATTTT,TRBV3-1,NA,TRBJ2-3,NA
CASSGGSREQYF,TGTGCCAGCAGTGGGGGATCCCGCGAGCAGTACTTC,TRBV25-1,NA,TRBJ2-7,NA
CSADLGTGETQYF,TGCAGTGCTGATTTGGGGACGGGGGAGACCCAGTACTTC,TRBV20-1,NA,TRBJ2-5,NA
CSAYRVRQETQYF,TGCAGTGCTTACAGGGTGAGGCAAGAGACCCAGTACTTC,TRBV20-1,NA,TRBJ2-5,NA
CASRYKAGSNTEAFF,TGTGCCAGCAGATATAAGGCGGGGTCGAACACTGAAGCTTTCTTT,TRBV7-8,NA,TRBJ1-1,NA
CAGSLWEQSYEQYF,TGTGCCGGCAGCTTATGGGAACAGAGCTACGAGCAGTACTTC,TRBV7-9,NA,TRBJ2-7,NA
CSCRGWTDTYEQYF,TGCAGTTGTAGAGGGTGGACGGACACCTACGAGCAGTACTTC,TRBV20-1,NA,TRBJ2-7,few
CASRTLYNEQFF,TGTGCCAGCAGAACCCTGTACAATGAGCAGTTCTTC,TRBV6-5,NA,TRBJ2-1,NA
CASSPQPRPNTEAFF,TGTGCCAGCAGTCCCCAGCCCCGACCGAACACTGAAGCTTTCTTT,TRBV12-3/TRBV12-4,NA,TRBJ1-1,NA
CASSLPGTVYTTDGGYSNQPQHF,TGTGCCAGCAGTTTGCCCGGGACCGTTTACACGACCGATGGGGGATATAGCAATCAGCCCCAGCATTTT,TRBV12-3/TRBV12-4,NA,TRBJ1-5,NA
CASSQYINSNYGYTF,TGTGCCAGCAGCCAATACATTAACTCTAACTATGGCTACACCTTC,TRBV3-1,NA,TRBJ1-2,NA
CASSLGTGATKNIQYF,TGCGCCAGCAGCTTGGGGACAGGGGCTACCAAAAACATTCAGTACTTC,TRBV5-1,TRBD1,TRBJ2-4,NA
CASSVRDGAGELFF,TGTGCCAGCAGCGTACGGGACGGCGCCGGGGAGCTGTTTTTT,TRBV9,NA,TRBJ2-2,NA
CASSRPGGRETQYF,TGTGCCAGCAGCCGACCCGGGGGGCGGGAGACCCAGTACTTC,TRBV4-2,NA,TRBJ2-5,few
CAISESVAGGPAETQYF,TGTGCCATCAGTGAGTCAGTAGCGGGGGGGCCGGCAGAGACCCAGTACTTC,TRBV10-3,TRBD2,TRBJ2-5,NA
CASSFTGAANEKLFF,TGTGCCAGCAGCTTCACAGGGGCGGCTAATGAAAAACTGTTTTTT,TRBV11-2,TRBD1,TRBJ1-4,NA
CASSGVAGGLTDTQYF,TGTGCCAGCAGCGGAGTAGCGGGGGGCCTGACAGATACGCAGTATTTT,TRBV5-4,TRBD2,TRBJ2-3,NA
CASSSLWHRGPLEQYF,TGTGCCAGCAGCTCCCTTTGGCACAGAGGCCCCCTCGAGCAGTACTTC,TRBV11-2,NA,TRBJ2-7,few
CASTREAIQRGTQYF,TGTGCCAGCACCCGGGAGGCAATCCAAAGGGGTACGCAGTATTTT,TRBV6-2/TRBV6-3,TRBD2,TRBJ2-3,NA
CASSQEGGLSNQPQHF,TGTGCCAGCAGCCAAGAGGGGGGGCTCAGCAATCAGCCCCAGCATTTT,TRBV4-2,NA,TRBJ1-5,NA
CASFRDSYEQYF,TGCGCCAGCTTCCGGGACAGCTACGAGCAGTACTTC,TRBV5-1,TRBD1,TRBJ2-7,few
CTSSLGLARETQYF,TGTACCAGCAGCTTAGGACTAGCGAGGGAGACCCAGTACTTC,TRBV13,TRBD2,TRBJ2-5,few
CSADPGQGVGATNEKLFF,TGCAGTGCTGACCCGGGACAGGGAGTCGGGGCAACTAATGAAAAACTGTTTTTT,TRBV20-1,TRBD1,TRBJ1-4,NA
CASQTGLGTEAFF,TGTGCCAGCCAGACAGGGTTGGGCACTGAAGCTTTCTTT,TRBV6-1,TRBD1,TRBJ1-1,NA
CASSLSQYEQYF,TGTGCCAGCAGTTTAAGTCAGTACGAGCAGTACTTC,TRBV12-3/TRBV12-4,NA,TRBJ2-7,few
CASSLDLGSYNEQFF,TGTGCCAGCAGCTTAGACCTGGGCTCCTACAATGAGCAGTTCTTC,TRBV11-2,NA,TRBJ2-1,NA
CSARDLSSRYEQYF,TGCAGTGCTAGAGATCTGTCTAGTCGGTACGAGCAGTACTTC,TRBV20-1,NA,TRBJ2-7,once
CASSRLDSSGAQYF,TGTGCCAGCAGTCGACTGGACAGTTCGGGGGCCCAGTACTTC,TRBV28,NA,TRBJ2-5,few
CSVDGSAKETQYF,TGCAGCGTCGACGGGTCAGCAAAAGAGACCCAGTACTTC,TRBV29-1,NA,TRBJ2-5,few
CSVAGPDTQYF,TGCAGCGTTGCCGGGCCAGATACGCAGTATTTT,TRBV29-1,NA,TRBJ2-3,NA
CASSEYAEEQFF,TGTGCCAGCAGTGAATACGCGGAAGAGCAGTTCTTC,TRBV25-1,NA,TRBJ2-1,few
CASSFADRVGEQYF,TGTGCCAGCAGCTTCGCCGATCGGGTTGGCGAGCAGTACTTC,TRBV5-5,NA,TRBJ2-7,NA
CASSAQGGSETQYF,TGCGCCAGCAGCGCGCAAGGCGGGTCTGAGACCCAGTACTTC,TRBV5-1,NA,TRBJ2-5,NA
CSAGGHNLLAKNIQYF,TGCAGTGCTGGGGGACACAACCTCCTAGCCAAAAACATTCAGTACTTC,TRBV20-1,NA,TRBJ2-4,few
CASSAPLSYEQYF,TGTGCCAGCAGCGCACCCTTATCCTACGAGCAGTACTTC,TRBV7-6,NA,TRBJ2-7,NA
CASSTGRIYEQYF,TGTGCCAGCAGCACCGGACGAATCTACGAGCAGTACTTC,TRBV11-2,NA,TRBJ2-7,NA
CASSQASGGKETQYF,TGTGCCAGCAGCCAAGCTAGCGGGGGTAAAGAGACCCAGTACTTC,TRBV3-1,TRBD2,TRBJ2-5,NA
CAWSDGTSGGIEQFF,TGTGCCTGGAGTGACGGGACTAGCGGGGGGATTGAGCAGTTCTTC,TRBV30,TRBD2,TRBJ2-1,NA
CASNLKAHSDGKTQYF,TGTGCCAGCAACCTAAAAGCCCACAGCGACGGAAAGACCCAGTACTTC,TRBV2,NA,TRBJ2-5,NA
CASSQEDRDLNTEAFF,TGCGCCAGCAGCCAAGAGGACAGGGATTTGAACACTGAAGCTTTCTTT,TRBV4-1,TRBD1,TRBJ1-1,NA
CSAISRGTGANVLTF,TGCAGTGCAATTTCAAGGGGAACCGGGGCCAACGTCCTGACTTTC,TRBV20-1,NA,TRBJ2-6,NA
CASSPGPGADYEQYF,TGTGCCAGTAGCCCGGGCCCGGGAGCGGACTACGAGCAGTACTTC,TRBV19,NA,TRBJ2-7,NA
CSVRTGGASYEQYF,TGCAGCGTTCGGACAGGGGGTGCATCCTACGAGCAGTACTTC,TRBV29-1,TRBD1,TRBJ2-7,NA
CASGLFYTEAFF,TGCGCCAGTGGACTTTTTTACACTGAAGCTTTCTTT,TRBV5-1,NA,TRBJ1-1,NA
CASSRRQGSNTGELFF,TGTGCCAGCAGTCGACGACAGGGCTCGAACACCGGGGAGCTGTTTTTT,TRBV11-3,TRBD1,TRBJ2-2,NA
CASSWTGDTQYF,TGCGCCAGCAGCTGGACAGGAGATACGCAGTATTTT,TRBV5-1,TRBD1,TRBJ2-3,few
CASSYSEQGAEAFF,TGTGCCAGCAGTTACTCAGAACAGGGCGCTGAAGCTTTCTTT,TRBV6-6,NA,TRBJ1-1,NA
CASSREAAYEQYF,TGTGCCAGCAGCCGGGAGGCAGCCTACGAGCAGTACTTC,TRBV5-6,TRBD2,TRBJ2-7,NA
CMGASYTEAFF,TGTATGGGGGCCTCTTACACTGAAGCTTTCTTT,TRBV7-9,NA,TRBJ1-1,few
CASSLEHGNAEAFF,TGCGCCAGCAGCTTGGAACACGGAAACGCTGAAGCTTTCTTT,TRBV5-1,NA,TRBJ1-1,few
CASSQDGRDYEQYF,TGCGCCAGCAGCCAAGATGGCCGGGACTACGAGCAGTACTTC,TRBV4-1,NA,TRBJ2-7,few
CASSPMGLPNTGELFF,TGTGCCAGCAGTCCGATGGGGCTGCCGAACACCGGGGAGCTGTTTTTT,TRBV6-4,NA,TRBJ2-2,NA
CASGLGGQGTGKEKLFF,TGTGCTAGTGGTTTGGGGGGTCAGGGGACAGGGAAAGAAAAACTGTTTTTT,TRBV12-5,TRBD1,TRBJ1-4,NA